This T cell receptor (beta chain) was observed in a study of shared clonotypes between healthy human individuals. Naive CD8 cells, CD45RO-negative and positively selected for CCR7, excluded terminally differentiated effector memory CD45RA+ cells. The protocol was immunoSEQ multiplex PCR, while the TCRdb copy is restricted to in-frame clones and leaves out a portion. The repertoire holds more than 550,000 clones, 92% seen once, with roughly 24% in the top ten. This CDR3 has 16 residues. V trimming: 5 bases; J trimming: 4 bases; junction bases outside the gene matches: 14. CDR1 is SEHNR, CDR2 FQNEAQ, per germline (reference sequence).

Material for sequencing was naive CD8+ T cells sorted from blood. The clonotype was recovered from a man aged 25 to 40 in good health. The gene calls are TRBV7-9 and TRBJ2-7; 7 nucleotides match TRBD1. In nucleotides, the CDR3 is TGTGCCAGCAGCGAAACCCCGGACAGGAAGCCGTACGAGCAGTACTTC. Amino acids: CASSETPDRKPYEQYF. The variable domain in full, with the rest retrieved from reference TRBV7-9 and TRBJ2-7, is DTGVSQNPRHKITKRGQNVTFRCDPISEHNRLYWYRQTLGQGPEFLTYFQNEAQLEKSRLLSDRFSAERPKGSFSTLEIQRTEQGDSAMYLCASSETPDRKPYEQYFGPGTRLTVT.